A selection of T cell receptor beta chains follows, all from one sample in a study of T-cell memory formation after mild COVID-19. TCRdb reprocessed the 5' RACE reads via MiXCR and lists one record per CDR3 protein. The table includes hundreds of thousands of distinct CDR3 sequences, about 22% detected once. Sequenced input: PBMCs or a T cell subset sorted from them (not recorded which). These receptors all stem from an adult woman who had mild COVID-19 (a few samples of this study predate the infection). Cell type and time point are not known. Each CDR3 is given with its conserved first and last residue. D genes are given only for firm matches. Clone size is not always given. Where it is, it says once, few, many or a class for expanded clones.

J: TRBJ2-5; V: TRBV5-1; size: many; length: 13; D: -; DNA: TGCGCCAGCAGCTTGGCGGGGGATGAGACCCAGTACTTC; CDR3: CASSLAGDETQYF
J: TRBJ2-2; V: TRBV4-3; size: few; length: 15; D: -; DNA: TGCGCCAGCAGCCGGGACTCACCGAACACCGGGGAGCTGTTTTTT; CDR3: CASSRDSPNTGELFF
J: TRBJ2-7; V: TRBV4-3; size: few; length: 15; D: -; DNA: TGCGCCAGCAGCCCCGACAGGACCCCCGGGGGCGAGCAGTACTTC; CDR3: CASSPDRTPGGEQYF
J: TRBJ2-3; V: TRBV7-7; size: -; length: 16; D: -; DNA: TGTGCTAGCAGCTTAGGAGGGGACCTACGCACAGATACGCAGTATTTT; CDR3: CASSLGGDLRTDTQYF
J: TRBJ2-1; V: TRBV24-1; size: -; length: 15; D: TRBD1; DNA: TGTGCCACCGCAGCGAGGACAGGGGGCTACAATGAGCAGTTCTTC; CDR3: CATAARTGGYNEQFF
J: TRBJ1-1; V: TRBV27; size: few; length: 15; D: -; DNA: TGTGCCAGCGGACGCCAGACAGGTGCATACACTGAAGCTTTCTTT; CDR3: CASGRQTGAYTEAFF
J: TRBJ2-1; V: TRBV7-6; size: -; length: 15; D: TRBD1; DNA: TGTGCCAGCAGCTCAAGGACAGGGAATTTCAATGAGCAGTTCTTC; CDR3: CASSSRTGNFNEQFF
J: TRBJ2-2; V: TRBV5-1; size: -; length: 16; D: TRBD1; DNA: TGCGCCAGCAGCTTGGATGGGACAGGGAACACCTGGGAGCTGTTTTTT; CDR3: CASSLDGTGNTWELFF
J: TRBJ2-3; V: TRBV27; size: few; length: 16; D: TRBD2; DNA: TGTGCCAGCAGTCATAGACTAGCGGGAGGATCAGATACGCAGTATTTT; CDR3: CASSHRLAGGSDTQYF
J: TRBJ2-7; V: TRBV25-1; size: many; length: 17; D: TRBD1; DNA: TGTGCCAGCAGTGAAAGTAAGAAGGGGGCTATATCCTACGAGCAGTACTTC; CDR3: CASSESKKGAISYEQYF
J: TRBJ1-2; V: TRBV7-3; size: few; length: 15; D: TRBD1; DNA: TGTGCCAGCAGCCCCAGAGAGGGACAGGGGGCGCCAATCACCTTC; CDR3: CASSPREGQGAPITF
J: TRBJ2-7; V: TRBV5-5; size: few; length: 13; D: -; DNA: TGTGCCAGCAGCTTGGGGACAATGTACGAGCAGTACTTC; CDR3: CASSLGTMYEQYF
J: TRBJ2-1; V: TRBV11-2; size: many; length: 16; D: -; DNA: TGTGCCAGCAGCCCAAGGAGAGTAGCCCAATACAATGAGCAGTTCTTC; CDR3: CASSPRRVAQYNEQFF
J: TRBJ2-4; V: TRBV14; size: few; length: 13; D: -; DNA: TGTGCCAGCAGCCAAGAGATTTCGCACATTCAGTACTTC; CDR3: CASSQEISHIQYF
J: TRBJ2-7; V: TRBV3-1; size: -; length: 18; D: TRBD2; DNA: TGTGCCAGCAGCAAAGGAGCCGGGACTAGGAGGTTCCAATACGAGCAGTACTTC; CDR3: CASSKGAGTRRFQYEQYF
J: TRBJ1-2; V: TRBV10-3; size: once; length: 14; D: -; DNA: TGTGCCATCAGTATAACAGGGACCTTCTATGGCTACACCTTC; CDR3: CAISITGTFYGYTF
J: TRBJ2-7; V: TRBV24-1; size: few; length: 14; D: -; DNA: TGTGCCACCAGTCCCTCAGGGGGGGGCTACGAGCAGTACTTC; CDR3: CATSPSGGGYEQYF
J: TRBJ2-3; V: TRBV7-9; size: -; length: 19; D: -; DNA: TGTGCCAGCAGCCCGAGCGTCCCGGGACTTCTTGGGAGCACAGATACGCAGTATTTT; CDR3: CASSPSVPGLLGSTDTQYF
J: TRBJ1-2; V: TRBV12-3/TRBV12-4; size: once; length: 13; D: -; DNA: TGTGCCAGCAGTTTGACAGGCCCGATTGGCTACACCTTC; CDR3: CASSLTGPIGYTF
J: TRBJ2-3; V: TRBV9; size: few; length: 15; D: TRBD2; DNA: TGTGCCAGCAGCGCGAACGGGGGGACCACAGATACGCAGTATTTT; CDR3: CASSANGGTTDTQYF